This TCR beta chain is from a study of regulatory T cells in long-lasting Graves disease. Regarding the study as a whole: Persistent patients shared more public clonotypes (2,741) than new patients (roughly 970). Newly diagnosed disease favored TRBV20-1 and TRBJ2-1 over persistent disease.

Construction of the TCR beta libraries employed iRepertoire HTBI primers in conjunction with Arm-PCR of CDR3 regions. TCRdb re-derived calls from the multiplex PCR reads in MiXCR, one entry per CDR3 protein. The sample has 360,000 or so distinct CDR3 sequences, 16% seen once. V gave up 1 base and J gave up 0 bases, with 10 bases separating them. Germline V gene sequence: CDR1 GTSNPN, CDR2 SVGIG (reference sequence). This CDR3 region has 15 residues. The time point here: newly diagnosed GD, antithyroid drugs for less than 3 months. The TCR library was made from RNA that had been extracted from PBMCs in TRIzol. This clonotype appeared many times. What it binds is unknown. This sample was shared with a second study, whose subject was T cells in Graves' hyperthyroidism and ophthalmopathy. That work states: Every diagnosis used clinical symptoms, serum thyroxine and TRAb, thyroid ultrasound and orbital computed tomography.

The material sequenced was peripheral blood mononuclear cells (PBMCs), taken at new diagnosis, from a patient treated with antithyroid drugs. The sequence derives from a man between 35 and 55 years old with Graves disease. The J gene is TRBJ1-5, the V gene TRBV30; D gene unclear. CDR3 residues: CAWSAQTLSNQPQHF. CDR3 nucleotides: TGTGCCTGGAGTGCTCAGACCCTTAGCAATCAGCCCCAGCATTTT.